This entry describes one TCR beta chain. The data are from a study of cytotoxic CD8 clonotypes in ibrutinib-treated CLL. CDR3 length: 13 amino acids. Germline V lookup: CDR1 SNHLY, CDR2 FYNNEI. V dropped 2 bases and J dropped 5 bases, with 9 bases sitting between them. The table came from immunoSEQ multiplex PCR; TCRdb's copy has only in-frame clones and leaves some out. The sample lists around 200,000 clones; 70% to 75% were seen once. The source material was PBMCs, sampled after 12 months of ibrutinib treatment. The V gene is TRBV2, the J gene TRBJ1-1; D is unresolved. The origin of this receptor is a human donor with chronic lymphocytic leukemia. CDR3 DNA sequence: TGTGCCAGCAGTGAAACCCCAGGTACTGAAGCTTTCTTT. It yields the protein CASSETPGTEAFF.